One and the same sample provided the 14 T cell receptor beta chains below, sequenced in a study of spatial heterogeneity in lung cancer. Study-level results: Counts that tracked tumor mutation counts were those of expanded intratumoral alpha and beta TCRs.

No antigen has been identified for these receptors. TCRdb fed the 5' RACE reads into MiXCR, producing one record per CDR3 protein. Here the sample spans 9,500 to 10,000 distinct CDR3 sequences, under 70% being singletons. The time point denotes: sample taken at primary tumor resection. The material was lung tumor tissue, obtained at surgery. These receptors all stem from a female donor with early-stage non-small cell lung cancer.

This clonotype showed up just a few times. The chain uses TRBV7-9 and TRBJ2-1; D is possibly TRBD1 (5 bases). This CDR3 has 16 amino acids. Germline assignment: CDR1 SEHNR and CDR2 FQNEAQ (reference sequence). The ends were cut back, 4 bases at V and 3 bases at J, with 16 bases in the middle. The CDR3 region has the DNA TGTGCCAGCAGCTCCAACCTAGGGGCCCTCTACAATGAGCAGTTCTTC. Encoded protein: CASSSNLGALYNEQFF.

This clonotype was detected a few times. The chain uses TRBV3-1 and TRBJ1-2; D is uncertain. Between the trimmed V and J ends, which lost 2 bases and 8 bases, there was a span of 15 bases. The CDR3 is made up of 14 amino acids. Germline V gene data show CDR1 as LGHDT and CDR2 as YNNKEL (reference sequence). The CDR3 region has the DNA TGTGCCAGCAGCCAAAGGTTACGGGCGGGAGGCTACACCTTC. It encodes CASSQRLRAGGYTF.

The sample holds one count of this clonotype. The J gene is TRBJ2-5, the V gene TRBV20-1, with a weak D call TRBD1 (5 bases). The germline CDR1 and CDR2 sequences are DFQATT and SNEGSKA (reference sequence). Trimming removed 3 bases from V and 1 base from J, with 9 bases in between. This CDR3 has 13 amino acids. The CDR3 spells CSASDSVQETQYF. The CDR3 coding sequence is TGCAGTGCTAGCGACAGTGTCCAAGAGACCCAGTACTTC.

Only a few counts were recorded for this clonotype. CDR3 loop: CASSLSGGQGASYGYTF. The CDR3 DNA sequence: TGTGCCAGCAGTTTATCTGGCGGACAGGGGGCCTCCTATGGCTACACCTTC. The rearrangement links TRBV27 to TRBJ1-2; TRBD1 aligns across 11 bases. The CDR3 runs to 17 residues. Looked up from germline, CDR1 is MNHEY and CDR2 is SMNVEV (reference sequence). Trimming at V came to 0 bases and at J to 4 bases, leaving 7 bases not matched to a gene.

V usage is TRBV5-1 and J usage is TRBJ2-6; D is possibly TRBD1 (5 bases). V was cut by 5 bases and J by 0 bases, with 6 bases left in between. The germline V gene has CDR1 SGHRS and CDR2 YFSETQ. This CDR3 has 14 amino acids. Here the CDR3 DNA reads TGCGCCAGCAGGACAGCCTCTGGGGCCAACGTCCTGACTTTC. It is translated as CASRTASGANVLTF.

This rearrangement joins TRBV20-1 to TRBJ2-1; D not resolved. Germline CDR1 is DFQATT and CDR2 is SNEGSKA (reference sequence). The CDR3 is 13 residues long. Trimming removed 6 bases at V and 0 bases at J, with 9 bases between. The CDR3 DNA reads TGCAGTGCCCGAAGGAGCTCCTACAATGAGCAGTTCTTC. Its translation is CSARRSSYNEQFF.

This rearrangement joins TRBV12-3 or TRBV12-4 to TRBJ2-1; the D gene is possibly TRBD1 (5 bases). The CDR3 loop spans 15 amino acids. Between the trimmed V and J ends, which lost 3 bases and 4 bases, there was a span of 13 bases. CDR3 loop: CASSLVRQTYNEQFF. In nucleotides, the CDR3 is TGTGCCAGCAGTTTGGTGAGACAGACGTACAATGAGCAGTTCTTC.

The chain employs TRBV28 and TRBJ1-6; D is uncertain. Per germline, CDR1 MDHEN and CDR2 SYDVKM. Trimming cost V 7 bases and J 7 bases, with 11 bases left between them. The CDR3 spans 13 residues. The CDR3 protein is CASTLGGNSPLHF. CDR3 nucleotides: TGTGCCAGCACCTTGGGAGGGAATTCACCCCTCCACTTT.

This chain uses TRBV7-3 with TRBJ1-1; 11 bases agree with TRBD1. Germline CDR1 is SGHTA and CDR2 is FQGTGA. This CDR3 contains 14 residues. Trimming took 6 bases from V and 4 from J; bases not matched to a gene: 4. The CDR3 DNA follows: TGTGCCAGCAGGAAGGACAGGGGGCCCACTGAAGCTTTCTTT. This encodes CASRKDRGPTEAFF. The whole variable domain, remainder taken from reference TRBV7-3 and TRBJ1-1, is GAGVSQTPSNKVTEKGKYVELRCDPISGHTALYWYRQSLGQGPEFLIYFQGTGAADDSGLPNDRFFAVRPEGSVSTLKIQRTERGDSAVYLCASRKDRGPTEAFFGQGTRLTVV.

This clonotype has more than one count but fewer than ten. The chain employs TRBV7-8 and TRBJ2-3; no clear D. The V gene lost 0 bases and the J gene lost 5 bases, with 9 bases spanning the gap. The CDR3 runs to 14 residues. The germline gives CDR1 SGHVS, CDR2 FQNEAQ. The CDR3 bases are TGTGCCAGCAGCTTAGCTCTTCTTGGAGATACGCAGTATTTT. Translating gives CASSLALLGDTQYF.

The V gene is TRBV6-1, the J gene TRBJ2-1; TRBD1 is a possible D gene (6 bases). The CDR3 loop spans 17 amino acids. In germline, CDR1 is MNHNS, CDR2 SASEGT. V lost 2 bases to trimming and J lost 3 bases, with 17 bases between them. The CDR3 DNA sequence: TGTGCCAGCAGTGAACCCCTCACAGGGTTGGGCTACAATGAGCAGTTCTTC. It is translated as CASSEPLTGLGYNEQFF.

This rearrangement joins TRBV12-3 or TRBV12-4 to TRBJ2-6, with D uncertain. V dropped 9 bases and J dropped 1 base, with 19 bases sitting between them. This CDR3 is built from 17 residues. The chain's CDR3 is CASQPGLGGSGANVLTF. Written as DNA, the CDR3 is TGTGCCAGTCAACCGGGCCTAGGCGGTTCTGGGGCCAACGTCCTGACTTTC.

This chain connects TRBV6-5 to TRBJ2-3; the match to TRBD1 covers 8 bases. This CDR3 is 14 amino acids long. Germline CDR1 and CDR2: MNHEY and SVGAGI. Trimming cost V 6 bases and J 5 bases; bases outside gene matches: 7. The CDR3 loop reads CASSRQGSRDTQYF. CDR3 bases: TGTGCCAGCAGCCGACAGGGGTCGAGAGATACGCAGTATTTT.

V usage is TRBV7-2 and J usage is TRBJ2-7; perhaps TRBD2 as D (5 bases). Germline lookup yields CDR1 SGHTA and CDR2 FQGNSA. Trimming shortened V by 6 bases and J by 6 bases, and 15 bases separated the two germline ends. CDR3 length equals 13 residues. The CDR3 nucleotides read TGTGCCAGCAGGGGAGAGCGGCCCGGCGAGCAGTACTTC. Protein: CASRGERPGEQYF.